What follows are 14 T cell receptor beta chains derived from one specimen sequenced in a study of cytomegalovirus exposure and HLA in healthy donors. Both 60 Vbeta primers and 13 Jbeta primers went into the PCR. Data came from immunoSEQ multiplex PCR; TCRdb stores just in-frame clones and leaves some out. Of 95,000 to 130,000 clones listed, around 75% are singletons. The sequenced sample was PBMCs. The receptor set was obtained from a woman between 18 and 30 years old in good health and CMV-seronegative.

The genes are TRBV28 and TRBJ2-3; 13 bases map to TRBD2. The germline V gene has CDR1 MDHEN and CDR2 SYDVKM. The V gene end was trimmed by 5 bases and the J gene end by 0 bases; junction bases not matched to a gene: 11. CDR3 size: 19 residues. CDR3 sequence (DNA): TGTGCCAGCAGTCCCCCAGGACTAGCGGGGGCCGTTAGCACAGATACGCAGTATTTT. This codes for CASSPPGLAGAVSTDTQYF. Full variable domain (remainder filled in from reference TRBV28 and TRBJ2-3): DVKVTQSSRYLVKRTGEKVFLECVQDMDHENMFWYRQDPGLGLRLIYFSYDVKMKEKGDIPEGYSVSREKKERFSLILESASTNQTSMYLCASSPPGLAGAVSTDTQYFGPGTRLTVL.

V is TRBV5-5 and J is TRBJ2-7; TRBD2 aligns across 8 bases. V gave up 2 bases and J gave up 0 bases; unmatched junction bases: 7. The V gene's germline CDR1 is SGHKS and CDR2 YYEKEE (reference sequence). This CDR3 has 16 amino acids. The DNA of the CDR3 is TGTGCCAGCAGCTTAGGGGCGGGGGGTAACTCCTACGAGCAGTACTTC. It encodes CASSLGAGGNSYEQYF.

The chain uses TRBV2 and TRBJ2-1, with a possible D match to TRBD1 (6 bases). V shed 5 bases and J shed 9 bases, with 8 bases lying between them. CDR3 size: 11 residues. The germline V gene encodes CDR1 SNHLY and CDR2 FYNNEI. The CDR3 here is CASSQGTEQFF. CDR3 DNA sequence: TGTGCCAGCAGTCAGGGGACTGAGCAGTTCTTC.

CDR3 DNA: TGCGCCAGCAGCTGGCCATCCTCCTACGAGCAGTACTTC. The encoded protein is CASSWPSSYEQYF. The V and J genes are TRBV5-1 and TRBJ2-7; no clear D gene. Germline values: CDR1 SGHRS, CDR2 YFSETQ. CDR3 length: 13 amino acids. V dropped 3 bases and J dropped 0 bases, with 7 bases sitting between them.

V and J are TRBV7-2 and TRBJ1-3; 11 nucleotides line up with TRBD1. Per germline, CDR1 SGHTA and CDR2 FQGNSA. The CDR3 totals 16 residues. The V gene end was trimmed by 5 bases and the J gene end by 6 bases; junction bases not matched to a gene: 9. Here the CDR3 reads CASSVKGTGGSNTIYF. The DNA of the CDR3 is TGTGCCAGCAGCGTAAAGGGGACAGGGGGATCAAACACCATATATTTT.

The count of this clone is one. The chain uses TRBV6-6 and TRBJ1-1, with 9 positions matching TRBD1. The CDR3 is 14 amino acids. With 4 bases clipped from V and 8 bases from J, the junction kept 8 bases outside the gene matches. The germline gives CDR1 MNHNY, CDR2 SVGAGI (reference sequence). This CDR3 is CASSSLTGGREAFF. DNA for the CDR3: TGTGCCAGCAGTTCATTGACAGGGGGTAGGGAAGCTTTCTTT.

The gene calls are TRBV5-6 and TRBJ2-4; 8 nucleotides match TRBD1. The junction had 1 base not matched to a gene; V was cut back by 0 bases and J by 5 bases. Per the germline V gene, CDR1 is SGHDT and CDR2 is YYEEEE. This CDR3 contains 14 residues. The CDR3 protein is CASSLGGQENIQYF. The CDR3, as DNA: TGTGCCAGCAGCTTGGGGGGACAGGAAAACATTCAGTACTTC.

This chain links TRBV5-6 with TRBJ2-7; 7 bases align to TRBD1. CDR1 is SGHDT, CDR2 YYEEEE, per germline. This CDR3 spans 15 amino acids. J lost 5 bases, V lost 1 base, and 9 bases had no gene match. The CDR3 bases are TGTGCCAGCAGCTTGCTAAAGGGGGCCAGAGACGAGCAGTACTTC. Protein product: CASSLLKGARDEQYF.

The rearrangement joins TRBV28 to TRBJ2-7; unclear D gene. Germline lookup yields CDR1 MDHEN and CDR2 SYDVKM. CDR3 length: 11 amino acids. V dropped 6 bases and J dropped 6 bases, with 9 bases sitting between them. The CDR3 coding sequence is TGTGCCAGCAGCGCGGTTTCCGAGCAGTACTTC. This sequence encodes CASSAVSEQYF.

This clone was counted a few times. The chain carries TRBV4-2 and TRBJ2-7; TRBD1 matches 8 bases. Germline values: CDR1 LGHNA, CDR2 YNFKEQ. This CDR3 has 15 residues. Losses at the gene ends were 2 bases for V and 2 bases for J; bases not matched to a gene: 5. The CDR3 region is CASSQTDRVTYEQYF. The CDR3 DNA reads TGTGCCAGCAGCCAAACGGACAGGGTTACCTACGAGCAGTACTTC.

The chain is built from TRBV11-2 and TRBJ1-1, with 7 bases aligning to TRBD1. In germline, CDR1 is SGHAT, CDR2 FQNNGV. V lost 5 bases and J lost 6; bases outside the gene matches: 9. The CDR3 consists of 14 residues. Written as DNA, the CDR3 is TGTGCCAGCAGCGCATACAGGGGTGAGGCTGAAGCTTTCTTT. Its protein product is CASSAYRGEAEAFF.

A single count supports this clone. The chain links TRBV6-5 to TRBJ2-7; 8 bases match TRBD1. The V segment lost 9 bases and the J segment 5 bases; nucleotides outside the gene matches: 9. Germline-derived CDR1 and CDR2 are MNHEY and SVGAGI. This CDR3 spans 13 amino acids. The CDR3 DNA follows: TGTGCCAGTATAGGACAGGGCAGGAACGAGCAGTACTTC. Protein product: CASIGQGRNEQYF.

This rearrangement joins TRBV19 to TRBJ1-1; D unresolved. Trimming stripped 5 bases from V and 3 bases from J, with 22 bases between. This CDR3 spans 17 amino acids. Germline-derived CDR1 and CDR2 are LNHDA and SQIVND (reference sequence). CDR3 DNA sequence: TGTGCCAGTAGTCCCGAGGGATTAACCACTATGTACACTGAAGCTTTCTTT. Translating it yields CASSPEGLTTMYTEAFF.

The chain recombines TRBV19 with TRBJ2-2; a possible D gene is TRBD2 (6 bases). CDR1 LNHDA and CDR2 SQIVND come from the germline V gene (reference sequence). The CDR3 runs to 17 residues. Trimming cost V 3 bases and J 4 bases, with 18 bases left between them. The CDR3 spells CASSIALRGIGTGELFF. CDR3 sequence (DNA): TGTGCCAGTAGTATTGCCCTGCGGGGTATTGGCACCGGGGAGCTGTTTTTT.